The rows below give T cell receptor beta chains drawn from one sample of a study of molecular identifiers for immune sequencing clone quantification. TCRdb reprocessed the PCR reads with MiXCR, giving one entry per CDR3 protein. The sample includes nearly 650,000 distinct CDR3 sequences, approximately 24% of them seen just once. The sample taken for sequencing was naive CD8+ T cells from blood, with Jurkat cell RNA spiked in. These receptors were taken from a human donor in good health. Some libraries in this study had Jurkat cell RNA spiked in. Each CDR3 is given without its conserved first and last residue. Fields, in order: V gene, clone size, CDR3 protein. The listing skips clone size in some rows; elsewhere it reads once, few, many or a size class.

TRBV7-9	many	ASSAPSTDTQY
TRBV5-8	many	ASSLGPGSNQPQH
TRBV5-6	few	ASSLDEWGEQF
TRBV24-1	many	ATSDPTDPSGSRTGELF
TRBV9	few	ASTEDRAMNTEAF
TRBV6-5	many	ASRIGPDFNQPQH
TRBV20-1	few	SASTSKPGLATYEQY
TRBV30	many	AWSVAGVEQY
TRBV7-2	many	ASSLSYGVNEQF
TRBV12-3/TRBV12-4	NA	ARGYSSGATGELF
TRBV5-1	many	ASSPRAVNEETQY
TRBV6-2/TRBV6-3	many	ASSYVGSTEAF
TRBV25-1	NA	ASSEFADSYNEQF
TRBV27	few	ASSMTLHYEQY
TRBV10-1	NA	ATIGLAVYNEQF
TRBV29-1	few	SVVYPGGLEQY
TRBV18	NA	ASSPRWQRTSADTQY
TRBV9	many	ASSVGGRQETQY
TRBV11-2	few	ASSLVWRGVEKLF
TRBV28	many	ATGLAEDDTDTQY
TRBV15	NA	ATSPRLACQETQY
TRBV6-5	many	ASSYHSNQPQH
TRBV7-3	few	ASSLWGLRAPAGEGETQY
TRBV7-6	many	ASSLEGQGTRTDTQY
TRBV11-2	NA	ASSLGRGAGNTIY
TRBV3-1	NA	ASSQEDRGYHLSSYEQY
TRBV19	NA	AGSITWTGGTDTQY
TRBV11-2	few	ASSILVDRWGGSSYEQY
TRBV11-2	NA	ASSYHLTSGGPSYEQY
TRBV9	NA	ASSGTDLRGELF
TRBV20-1	many	SAGDANTGELF
TRBV4-1	NA	ASSQVGSDTRC
TRBV20-1	once	SARDGGAYNERF
TRBV25-1	NA	ANSDAEAF
TRBV7-9	many	ASRGSGTEAF